These 26 T cell receptor beta chains were all obtained from the same sample, sequenced in a study of T cell repertoires in cytomegalovirus infection. In TCRdb, the reads were re-called with MiXCR into one record per CDR3 protein. The sample records some 100,000 distinct CDR3 sequences, more than 20% being singletons. Sequencing was performed on CD8+ T cells from PBMCs. Receptor source: a human donor in good health (CMV status not recorded). Some clones in this sample may be carry-over from other donors' samples.

This clonotype was seen repeatedly, ten times or more. This sequence joins TRBV7-2 and TRBJ2-3; TRBD1 or TRBD2 may be the D gene (5 bases each). Deletions cut 6 bases from V and 3 bases from J, with 19 bases between. The CDR3 extends over 16 amino acids. Per the germline V gene, CDR1 is SGHTA and CDR2 is FQGNSA. The CDR3 region is CASSRTGPRSTDTQYF. In nucleotides, the CDR3 is TGTGCCAGCAGTCGGACGGGGCCGAGAAGTACAGATACGCAGTATTTT.

In its sample, this clonotype was seen a few times. The chain uses TRBV7-3 and TRBJ2-4; no reliable D call. The V and J ends lost 2 bases and 3 bases respectively, with 11 bases between them. CDR3 length equals 15 residues. Looked up from germline, CDR1 is SGHTA and CDR2 is FQGTGA. The CDR3 DNA reads TGTGCCAGCAGCTTAGGAGATTTTGGCAAAAACATTCAGTACTTC. This codes for CASSLGDFGKNIQYF.

This rearrangement joins TRBV28 to TRBJ2-7, with D maybe TRBD2 (5 bases). V was cut by 5 bases and J by 2 bases, with 22 bases left in between. Germline V lookup: CDR1 MDHEN, CDR2 SYDVKM. The CDR3 has 17 amino acids. The CDR3 DNA sequence: TGTGCCAGCAGTGCCCCCCGGGATCTAAGAGCTACCTACGAGCAGTACTTC. Translating gives CASSAPRDLRATYEQYF.

This clonotype was detected ten times or more. The chain joins TRBV7-8 to TRBJ2-1; 11 nucleotides line up with TRBD2. The CDR3 extends over 17 amino acids. The V gene's germline CDR1 is SGHVS and CDR2 FQNEAQ. The ends lost 6 bases at V and 2 bases at J; junction bases unmatched: 9. CDR3 nucleotide sequence: TGTGCCAGCAGTCCTACTAGCGGGAGTAATCCCTACAATGAGCAGTTCTTC. The encoded protein is CASSPTSGSNPYNEQFF.

This clonotype has ten or more counts. The chain has TRBV7-9 and TRBJ2-7; 10 nucleotides match TRBD2. The V and J ends lost 4 bases and 0 bases, in that order; junction bases with no gene match: 6. CDR3 size: 16 residues. CDR1 is SEHNR, CDR2 FQNEAQ, per germline (reference sequence). The CDR3 protein is CASSSLLAGNSYEQYF. In nucleotides, the CDR3 is TGTGCCAGCAGCTCCCTACTAGCGGGGAACTCCTACGAGCAGTACTTC.

This clonotype was picked up a small number of times. The chain combines TRBV5-8 with TRBJ2-4; tentatively, D is TRBD2 (6 bases). The CDR3 spans 15 residues. In germline, CDR1 is SGHTS, CDR2 YDEGEE. The V gene lost 0 bases and the J gene lost 8 bases, with 15 bases spanning the gap. CDR3 protein: CASSLALTSRDIQYF. Written as DNA, the CDR3 is TGTGCCAGCAGCTTGGCCTTGACTAGTCGGGACATTCAGTACTTC. Combining the CDR3 with reference TRBV5-8 and TRBJ2-4 gives the whole variable domain EAGVTQSPTHLIKTRGQQATLRCSPISGHTSVYWYQQALGLGLQFLLWYDEGEERNRGNFPPRFSGRQFPNYSSELNVNALELEDSALYLCASSLALTSRDIQYFGAGTRLSVL.

The V call is TRBV20-1, the J call TRBJ2-5, with 13 nucleotides matching TRBD2. V was pared by 1 base and J by 5 bases, with 7 bases of the junction left unmatched. The CDR3 is 16 amino acids. CDR1 and CDR2 from the germline V gene are DFQATT and SNEGSKA (reference sequence). The CDR3 DNA reads as TGCAGTGCTAGAGGGACTAGCGGGGGTGGGTTGGAGACCCAGTACTTC. Its translation is CSARGTSGGGLETQYF.

J is TRBJ1-1 and V is TRBV4-3; TRBD1 might be the D (5 bases). The CDR3 contains 14 residues. V was cut by 1 base and J by 1 base, with 7 bases left in between. Germline V lookup: CDR1 LGHNA, CDR2 YSLEER. The CDR3 sequence is CASSQARGNTEAFF. CDR3 DNA: TGCGCCAGCAGCCAAGCAAGGGGGAACACTGAAGCTTTCTTT.

The chain links TRBV7-9 to TRBJ2-7; TRBD1 matches at 9 bases. The length of the CDR3 is 15 residues. Germline lookup yields CDR1 SEHNR and CDR2 FQNEAQ (reference sequence). V lost 6 bases to trimming and J lost 3 bases; unmatched junction nucleotides: 9. CDR3 amino acids: CASSTPGQGDYEQYF. In DNA form, the CDR3 reads TGTGCCAGCAGTACCCCGGGACAGGGAGACTACGAGCAGTACTTC.

The chain is built from TRBV11-3 and TRBJ2-2; 7 bases line up with TRBD2. Germline V gene lookup returns CDR1 SGHNT and CDR2 YENEEA. The CDR3 runs to 15 residues. CDR3 loop: CDRAGGGSNTGELFF. In DNA form, the CDR3 reads TGTGATCGAGCAGGCGGGGGTTCGAACACCGGGGAGCTGTTTTTT.

In its sample, this clonotype was seen a few times. This chain links TRBV5-4 with TRBJ2-1; TRBD2 matches at 8 bases. Germline CDR1 SGHNT, CDR2 YYREEE (reference sequence). CDR3 length equals 17 residues. With V trimmed by 4 bases and J by 8 bases, 17 bases remained unmatched. CDR3 protein: CASSPRLAHGTVDEQFF. Written as DNA, the CDR3 is TGTGCCAGCAGCCCGCGACTAGCGCATGGTACAGTCGATGAGCAGTTCTTC. The full variable domain, rest sourced from reference TRBV5-4 and TRBJ2-1, is ETGVTQSPTHLIKTRGQQVTLRCSSQSGHNTVSWYQQALGQGPQFIFQYYREEENGRGNFPPRFSGLQFPNYSSELNVNALELDDSALYLCASSPRLAHGTVDEQFFGPGTRLTVL.

This clonotype was detected a few times. This chain joins TRBV20-1 and TRBJ2-7; the D is unclear. This CDR3 has 14 amino acids. V lost 0 bases and J 0 bases, leaving 9 bases between the germline ends. Germline-derived CDR1 and CDR2 are DFQATT and SNEGSKA (reference sequence). CDR3 protein: CSARDQAASYEQYF. The DNA for the CDR3 is TGCAGTGCTAGAGATCAGGCAGCCTCCTACGAGCAGTACTTC.

The chain recombines TRBV3-1 with TRBJ2-1; D gene uncertain. There are 14 residues in the CDR3. V lost 1 base and J lost 5, with 9 bases in between. Germline V gene sequence: CDR1 LGHDT, CDR2 YNNKEL (reference sequence). The CDR3 sequence is CASSQVLGDNEQFF. The CDR3 DNA is TGTGCCAGCAGCCAAGTCCTTGGCGACAATGAGCAGTTCTTC.

The chain employs TRBV27 and TRBJ2-1; D not resolved. This CDR3 contains 11 residues. Germline-derived CDR1 and CDR2 are MNHEY and SMNVEV (reference sequence). V dropped 6 bases and J dropped 8 bases, with 8 bases sitting between them. The CDR3 coding sequence is TGTGCCAGCAGCGGACCTGATGAGCAGTTCTTC. It encodes CASSGPDEQFF.

This clonotype has more than one count but fewer than ten. The V and J genes are TRBV12-3 or TRBV12-4 and TRBJ1-1; perhaps TRBD1 as D (6 bases). The CDR3 is 15 residues long. The V gene lost 7 bases and the J gene lost 2 bases, with 17 bases spanning the gap. This CDR3 reads CASNLPGHQNTEAFF. CDR3 nucleotide sequence: TGTGCCAGCAATCTTCCGGGACACCAAAACACTGAAGCTTTCTTT.

A word on this clonotype: The junction departs from the called germline gene at one end, perhaps through a read error. The DNA for the CDR3 is TGTGCCAGTAATCCGGGGATGAACACAGAAGCTTTCTTT. Translated: CASNPGMNTEAFF. The chain is built from TRBV19 and TRBJ1-1; D ambiguous. Germline V gene sequence: CDR1 LNHDA, CDR2 SQIVND (reference sequence). The CDR3 spans 13 residues. Supplemented by reference TRBV19 and TRBJ1-1, the full variable domain reads DGGITQSPKYLFRKEGQNVTLSCEQNLNHDAMYWYRQDPGQGLRLIYYSQIVNDFQKGDIAEGYSVSREKKESFPLTVTSAQKNPTAFYLCASNPGMNTEAFFGQGTRLTVV.

This clonotype has just one count. This chain connects TRBV27 to TRBJ1-2, with a weak D call TRBD1 (6 bases). The CDR3 is 12 amino acids. Germline CDR1 reads MNHEY; CDR2 reads SMNVEV (reference sequence). Trimming took 3 bases from V and 8 from J, leaving 10 bases between them. DNA of the CDR3: TGTGCCAGCAGTTTGGGGGGGCACGGCTACACCTTC. This translates into CASSLGGHGYTF.

This clonotype was recorded a few times. V and J are TRBV29-1 and TRBJ1-1; D not certain. Germline lookup yields CDR1 SQVTM and CDR2 ANQGSEA. Deletions cut 3 bases from V and 7 bases from J, with 9 bases between. This CDR3 contains 11 residues. This CDR3 is CSVEGTNEAFF. CDR3 nucleotide sequence: TGCAGCGTTGAGGGAACTAATGAAGCTTTCTTT.

The rearrangement joins TRBV28 to TRBJ2-7; 11 bases map to TRBD2. The length of the CDR3 is 15 residues. Germline CDR1 reads MDHEN; CDR2 reads SYDVKM. V shed 1 base and J 2 bases; nucleotides not matched to a gene: 1. The CDR3 reads CASSLSSGGTYEQYF. CDR3 coding DNA: TGTGCCAGCAGTTTATCTAGCGGGGGGACCTACGAGCAGTACTTC.

This sequence joins TRBV12-3 or TRBV12-4 and TRBJ1-1, with D possibly being TRBD1 (5 bases). V shed 5 bases and J shed 1 base, with 11 bases lying between them. The CDR3 extends over 14 amino acids. CDR3 loop: CASSGDRGNTEAFF. CDR3 coding DNA: TGTGCCAGCAGTGGGGACCGGGGGAACACTGAAGCTTTCTTT.

This chain links TRBV7-2 with TRBJ2-7, with D possibly being TRBD1 (5 bases). Trimming removed 4 bases at V and 3 bases at J, with 13 bases between. CDR1 is SGHTA, CDR2 FQGNSA, per germline. This CDR3 contains 14 residues. CDR3 bases: TGTGCCAGCAGCTCACCCCAGGGATTCTACGAGCAGTACTTC. Its protein is CASSSPQGFYEQYF.

J is TRBJ2-1 and V is TRBV6-2 or TRBV6-3; 13 positions match TRBD2. V lost 6 bases to trimming and J lost 7 bases; unmatched junction nucleotides: 12. Germline loops: CDR1 MNHEY, CDR2 SVGEGT. CDR3 length: 17 amino acids. CDR3: CASSLGLAGVLGNEQFF. CDR3 nucleotides: TGTGCCAGCAGCCTAGGACTAGCGGGGGTTCTAGGGAATGAGCAGTTCTTC.

This clonotype was seen at least ten times. The V and J genes are TRBV7-2 and TRBJ2-7; 12 nucleotides match TRBD1. This CDR3 has 18 residues. Trimming removed 5 bases from V and 1 base from J; junction bases left unmatched: 12. The germline V gene has CDR1 SGHTA and CDR2 FQGNSA. The CDR3, as DNA: TGTGCCAGCAGCCTTACATACGCGGGACAGGGGGCTTCCTACGAGCAGTACTTC. Its protein product is CASSLTYAGQGASYEQYF.

The V gene is TRBV20-1, the J gene TRBJ2-5; 7 bases line up with TRBD1. This CDR3 has 15 residues. V lost 2 bases, J lost 1 base, and 7 bases stayed unmatched. Germline values: CDR1 DFQATT, CDR2 SNEGSKA (reference sequence). The CDR3 bases are TGCAGTGCTAGACCTCTCCGGGACAGCCAAGAGACCCAGTACTTC. This codes for CSARPLRDSQETQYF.

The genes are TRBV28 and TRBJ1-2, with D unclear. Germline CDR1 MDHEN, CDR2 SYDVKM. This CDR3 region has 13 residues. Trimming took 3 bases from V and 8 from J, leaving 13 bases between them. This chain's CDR3 is CASSFRITRGYTF. For the CDR3, the DNA is TGTGCCAGCAGTTTTAGGATAACGCGGGGCTACACCTTC.

This clonotype was detected only a few times. The chain joins TRBV6-1 to TRBJ1-1; 9 positions agree with TRBD1. Trimming at V came to 2 bases and at J to 6 bases, leaving 10 bases not matched to a gene. Per germline, CDR1 MNHNS and CDR2 SASEGT. The CDR3 loop spans 16 amino acids. The CDR3 bases are TGTGCCAGCAGTGAAATTGGGACAGGGCTAGGAGCTGAAGCTTTCTTT. This gives the protein CASSEIGTGLGAEAFF.